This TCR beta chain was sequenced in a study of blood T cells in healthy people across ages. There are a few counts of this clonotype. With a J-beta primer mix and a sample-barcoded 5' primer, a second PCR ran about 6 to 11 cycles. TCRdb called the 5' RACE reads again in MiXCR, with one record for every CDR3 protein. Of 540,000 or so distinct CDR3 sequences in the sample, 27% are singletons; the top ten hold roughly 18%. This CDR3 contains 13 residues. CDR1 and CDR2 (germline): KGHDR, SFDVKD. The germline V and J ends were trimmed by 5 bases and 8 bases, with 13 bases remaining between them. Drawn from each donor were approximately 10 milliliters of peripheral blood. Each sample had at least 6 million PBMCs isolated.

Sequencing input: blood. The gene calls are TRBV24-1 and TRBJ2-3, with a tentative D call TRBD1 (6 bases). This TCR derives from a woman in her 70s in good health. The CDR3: CATSAAAQGTQYF. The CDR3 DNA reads TGTGCCACCAGTGCGGCAGCACAGGGTACGCAGTATTTT.